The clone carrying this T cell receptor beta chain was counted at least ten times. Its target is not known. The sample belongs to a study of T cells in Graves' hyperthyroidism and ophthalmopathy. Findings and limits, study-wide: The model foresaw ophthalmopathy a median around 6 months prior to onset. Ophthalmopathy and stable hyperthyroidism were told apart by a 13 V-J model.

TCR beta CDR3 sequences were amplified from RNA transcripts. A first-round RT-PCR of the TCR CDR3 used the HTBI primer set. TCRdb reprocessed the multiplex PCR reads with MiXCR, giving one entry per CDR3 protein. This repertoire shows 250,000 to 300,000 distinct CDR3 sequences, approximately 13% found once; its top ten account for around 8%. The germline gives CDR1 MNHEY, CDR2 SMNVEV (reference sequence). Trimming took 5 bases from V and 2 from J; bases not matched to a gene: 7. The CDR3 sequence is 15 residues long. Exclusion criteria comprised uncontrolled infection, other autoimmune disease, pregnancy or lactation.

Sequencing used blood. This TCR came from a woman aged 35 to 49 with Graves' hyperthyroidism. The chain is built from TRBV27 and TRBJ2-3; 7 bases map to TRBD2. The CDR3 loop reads CASSPQAGPTDTQYF. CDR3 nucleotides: TGTGCCAGCAGTCCCCAAGCGGGACCCACAGATACGCAGTATTTT.